Presented here are 9 T cell receptor beta chains from one specimen sequenced in a study of shared clonotypes between healthy human individuals. Produced via immunoSEQ multiplex PCR; TCRdb's table is partial and in-frame only. This sample has roughly 2.2 million clones; 93% occur once, and the top ten carry 0.39%. What was sequenced was naive CD4+ T cells from PBMCs. Regarding subset: CD45RA+ positively selected. All receptors derive from a young man in good health. Some clones in this sample may be carry-over from other donors' samples.

The chain combines TRBV28 with TRBJ2-7, with D perhaps TRBD1 (7 bases). This CDR3 contains 14 residues. The germline V and J ends were trimmed by 3 bases and 3 bases, with 12 bases remaining between them. CDR1 and CDR2 (germline): MDHEN, SYDVKM. CDR3 sequence: CASSLHRGGYEQYF. The CDR3 DNA follows: TGTGCCAGCAGTTTGCACAGGGGAGGCTACGAGCAGTACTTC.

V and J are TRBV19 and TRBJ1-2, with 11 positions matching TRBD1. The CDR3 is made up of 15 amino acids. Germline assignment: CDR1 LNHDA and CDR2 SQIVND (reference sequence). The ends lost 4 bases at V and 5 bases at J; junction bases unmatched: 6. The CDR3 DNA reads TGTGCCAGTAGTACCCAAGGACAGGGGGCGTATGGCTACACCTTC. Protein sequence: CASSTQGQGAYGYTF.

The chain couples TRBV7-2 to TRBJ1-2, with D perhaps TRBD1 (5 bases). Germline V lookup: CDR1 SGHTA, CDR2 FQGNSA. The ends were cut back, 1 base at V and 8 bases at J, with 17 bases in the middle. The length of the CDR3 is 15 residues. The CDR3 bases are TGTGCCAGCAGCTTAGTTTGGCGGGGCTCCGGGGGCTACACCTTC. Its protein is CASSLVWRGSGGYTF.

The chain couples TRBV29-1 to TRBJ2-5, with D maybe TRBD1 (5 bases). V dropped 4 bases and J dropped 1 base, with 10 bases sitting between them. Germline values: CDR1 SQVTM, CDR2 ANQGSEA. The CDR3 sequence is 13 residues long. As DNA, the CDR3 is TGCAGCGTTGGGGGCCGGTTCCAAGAGACCCAGTACTTC. Translated: CSVGGRFQETQYF.

The CDR3 protein is CASSFRYGDPTFF. The CDR3 region has the DNA TGTGCCAGCAGCTTTCGCTATGGGGACCCTACTTTCTTT. V gene TRBV7-9 combines with J gene TRBJ1-1; D possibly corresponds to TRBD1 (5 bases). There are 13 residues in the CDR3. CDR1 and CDR2 (germline): SEHNR, FQNEAQ (reference sequence). V gave up 3 bases and J gave up 12 bases, with 17 bases separating them. Full variable domain (missing parts from reference TRBV7-9 and TRBJ1-1): DTGVSQNPRHKITKRGQNVTFRCDPISEHNRLYWYRQTLGQGPEFLTYFQNEAQLEKSRLLSDRFSAERPKGSFSTLEIQRTEQGDSAMYLCASSFRYGDPTFFGQGTRLTVV.

This clone is a singleton in its sample. In DNA form, the CDR3 reads TGTGCCAGCGTACAGGGGGAGAGCAATCAGCCCCAGCATTTT. The encoded protein is CASVQGESNQPQHF. This chain joins TRBV28 and TRBJ1-5, with TRBD1 identical over 8 bases. Germline-derived CDR1 and CDR2 are MDHEN and SYDVKM. V trimming: 8 bases; J trimming: 1 base; junction bases outside the gene matches: 4. This CDR3 has 14 residues.

V is TRBV2 and J is TRBJ2-1; D gene ambiguous. The V gene lost 11 bases and the J gene lost 9 bases, with 17 bases spanning the gap. This CDR3 comprises 12 residues. Germline CDR1 is SNHLY and CDR2 is FYNNEI. This CDR3 reads CAARESVGEQFF. CDR3 nucleotide sequence: TGTGCCGCCCGCGAATCTGTGGGTGAGCAGTTCTTC.

There are a few counts of this clone. This sample includes further DNA sequences coding for the same CDR3. The rearrangement links TRBV5-1 to TRBJ2-5, with TRBD1 identical over 8 bases. The CDR3 loop spans 14 amino acids. V was pared by 0 bases and J by 5 bases, with 3 bases of the junction left unmatched. Germline CDR1 SGHRS, CDR2 YFSETQ. The CDR3 DNA follows: TGCGCCAGCAGCTTGGGACAGGGGAGGGAGACCCAGTACTTC. It translates to CASSLGQGRETQYF.

The rearrangement uses TRBV18 and TRBJ2-2, with D perhaps matching TRBD1 (5 bases). The CDR3 has 12 amino acids. V lost 8 bases, J lost 1 base, and 5 bases lay in between. Germline V gene data show CDR1 as KGHSH and CDR2 as LQKENI. The CDR3 nucleotides read TGTGCCAGCCAGGGGAACACCGGGGAGCTGTTTTTT. Residues: CASQGNTGELFF.